These 27 T cell receptor beta chains were sequenced from one sample in a study of T cells in Graves' hyperthyroidism and ophthalmopathy. Authors of the study amplified TCR beta CDR3 regions from RNA transcripts. First-round RT-PCR with HTBI primers amplified the TCR CDR3 region. TCRdb re-derived calls from the multiplex PCR reads in MiXCR, one entry per CDR3 protein. Among 550,000 to 800,000 distinct CDR3 sequences listed, roughly 17% were seen once. The sequenced sample consisted of blood. These receptors all come from a man aged 50 to 59 with Graves' hyperthyroidism.

In this sample, this clonotype turned up many times. V and J are TRBV15 and TRBJ2-6; D possibly corresponds to TRBD1 (6 bases). CDR1 is LNHNV and CDR2 is YYDKDF in the germline V gene (reference sequence). This CDR3 contains 16 residues. The V end lost 3 bases, the J end lost 7 bases, and 16 bases lay between the germline ends. The CDR3 protein is CATSSYQGPRANVLTF. CDR3 DNA sequence: TGTGCCACCAGCAGTTATCAGGGGCCCCGAGCCAACGTCCTGACTTTC.

This clonotype was seen a handful of times. The chain recombines TRBV5-1 with TRBJ2-3; D is undetermined. Germline V lookup: CDR1 SGHRS, CDR2 YFSETQ. V was trimmed by 4 bases and J by 4 bases, leaving 13 bases between them. The CDR3 extends over 14 amino acids. The CDR3 DNA is TGCGCCAGCAGCCCGAGTTTGAGCGCAGATACGCAGTATTTT. Residues: CASSPSLSADTQYF.

This clonotype was counted many times. The chain employs TRBV9 and TRBJ2-1; 10 positions agree with TRBD2. CDR3 length: 16 amino acids. Germline V lookup: CDR1 SGDLS, CDR2 YYNGEE. The V and J ends lost 7 bases and 6 bases, in that order; junction bases with no gene match: 13. The chain's CDR3 is CASRPLAGAPRNEQFF. CDR3 bases: TGTGCCAGCCGCCCGCTAGCGGGAGCGCCTCGCAATGAGCAGTTCTTC.

This chain uses TRBV3-1 with TRBJ1-1, with a weak D call TRBD1 (5 bases). Germline V gene data show CDR1 as LGHDT and CDR2 as YNNKEL (reference sequence). CDR3 length: 15 amino acids. V gave up 3 bases and J gave up 1 base, with 12 bases separating them. The CDR3 nucleotides are TGTGCCAGCAGCCAGCGACAGTCAGGGAACACTGAAGCTTTCTTT. Translated: CASSQRQSGNTEAFF. Full variable domain (missing parts from reference TRBV3-1 and TRBJ1-1): DTAVSQTPKYLVTQMGNDKSIKCEQNLGHDTMYWYKQDSKKFLKIMFSYNNKELIINETVPNRFSPKSPDKAHLNLHINSLELGDSAVYFCASSQRQSGNTEAFFGQGTRLTVV.

V gene TRBV2 combines with J gene TRBJ2-3; 8 positions match TRBD1. The CDR3 runs 16 residues. The germline V gene encodes CDR1 SNHLY and CDR2 FYNNEI. The ends lost 6 bases at V and 2 bases at J; junction bases unmatched: 10. The CDR3 DNA sequence: TGTGCCAGCAGGGCCCAGGACAGGGAGGACACAGATACGCAGTATTTT. It translates to CASRAQDREDTDTQYF.

This clonotype came up many times. The chain is built from TRBV7-2 and TRBJ2-6, with unresolved D. Germline CDR1 SGHTA, CDR2 FQGNSA. CDR3 length: 18 amino acids. V was cut by 7 bases and J by 0 bases, with 19 bases left in between. For the CDR3, the DNA is TGTGCCAGCAACTGGGTTGACGGACGGTACTCTGGGGCCAACGTCCTGACTTTC. Residues: CASNWVDGRYSGANVLTF.

This chain links TRBV24-1 with TRBJ2-3; a weak D match, TRBD2 (5 bases). Trimming stripped 4 bases from V and 1 base from J, with 8 bases between. CDR1 and CDR2 from the germline V gene are KGHDR and SFDVKD. The CDR3 is 14 amino acids. The CDR3 nucleotides are TGTGCCACCAGTGACCGGACTGGCACAGATACGCAGTATTTT. It translates to CATSDRTGTDTQYF.

The chain links TRBV5-6 to TRBJ1-1; D not certain. The CDR3 loop spans 16 amino acids. Germline assignment: CDR1 SGHDT and CDR2 YYEEEE. V was shortened by 0 bases and J by 0 bases, with 12 bases between the two germline ends. The chain's CDR3 is CASSLVNGEVNTEAFF. The CDR3 nucleotides read TGTGCCAGCAGCTTGGTAAACGGAGAGGTGAACACTGAAGCTTTCTTT.

This clonotype was detected many times. This CDR3 is CASSLMTGGLNQPQHF. The CDR3 nucleotides read TGTGCCAGCAGCTTAATGACAGGGGGCCTCAATCAGCCCCAGCATTTT. This sequence joins TRBV7-8 and TRBJ1-5; 10 bases map to TRBD1. The CDR3 is made up of 16 amino acids. Germline V lookup: CDR1 SGHVS, CDR2 FQNEAQ. The junction had 4 bases not matched to a gene; V was cut back by 2 bases and J by 3 bases.

This clonotype showed up many times. This sequence joins TRBV7-9 and TRBJ2-2; 13 nucleotides line up with TRBD2. Germline V gene sequence: CDR1 SEHNR, CDR2 FQNEAQ (reference sequence). This CDR3 region has 16 residues. V lost 3 bases, J lost 3 bases, and 1 base stayed unmatched. CDR3 DNA: TGTGCCAGCAGCTTGGGACTAGCGGGATACACCGGGGAGCTGTTTTTT. Protein: CASSLGLAGYTGELFF.

This clonotype has a count of ten or more. CDR3 sequence reads: CAWSVQGETQYF. DNA of the CDR3: TGTGCCTGGAGTGTACAGGGGGAGACCCAGTACTTC. V usage is TRBV30 and J usage is TRBJ2-5, with 7 bases fitting TRBD1. The CDR3 is 12 amino acids. V was clipped by 0 bases and J by 5 bases; unmatched bases: 0. CDR1 is GTSNPN, CDR2 SVGIG, per germline (reference sequence).

This clonotype was seen repeatedly, ten times or more. CDR3 nucleotides: TGTGCCAGCAGCGCGAATCTAGCGGGTTATCCGTACGAGCAGTACTTC. It specifies CASSANLAGYPYEQYF. This sequence joins TRBV7-2 and TRBJ2-7; 8 bases match TRBD2. This CDR3 is 16 amino acids long. Germline V gene sequence: CDR1 SGHTA, CDR2 FQGNSA. The trim removed 5 bases at V and 4 bases at J, leaving 13 bases unmatched.

Many counts were recorded for this clonotype. The J gene is TRBJ1-1, the V gene TRBV3-1, with D unresolved. The CDR3 spans 15 residues. Trimming took off 1 base at V and 2 bases at J, with 11 bases between the two ends. Germline V gene lookup returns CDR1 LGHDT and CDR2 YNNKEL (reference sequence). CDR3 in DNA: TGTGCCAGCAGCCAAGTCTGGGGAAGTAACACTGAAGCTTTCTTT. Its protein is CASSQVWGSNTEAFF. Complete variable domain (other parts from reference TRBV3-1 and TRBJ1-1): DTAVSQTPKYLVTQMGNDKSIKCEQNLGHDTMYWYKQDSKKFLKIMFSYNNKELIINETVPNRFSPKSPDKAHLNLHINSLELGDSAVYFCASSQVWGSNTEAFFGQGTRLTVV.

This clonotype was seen at least ten times. The chain combines TRBV20-1 with TRBJ1-2; D gene uncertain. Looked up from germline, CDR1 is DFQATT and CDR2 is SNEGSKA (reference sequence). V lost 5 bases and J 4 bases, leaving 17 bases between the germline ends. The CDR3 loop spans 14 amino acids. CDR3 bases: TGCAGTGCTGCCGGGCCTCAGCAGGCCTATGGCTACACCTTC. Translation: CSAAGPQQAYGYTF.

This clonotype was detected ten times or more. The chain carries TRBV6-1 and TRBJ2-2; TRBD2 is a possible D gene (7 bases). The CDR3 extends over 13 amino acids. Germline V gene data show CDR1 as MNHNS and CDR2 as SASEGT. The V end lost 7 bases, the J end lost 6 bases, and 12 bases lay between the germline ends. The CDR3 nucleotides are TGTGCCAGCAACAGGGAGGGGGCCGGGGAGCTGTTTTTT. The encoded protein is CASNREGAGELFF.

This clonotype was detected ten times or more. The chain couples TRBV2 to TRBJ1-1; 9 positions agree with TRBD1. V gave up 4 bases and J gave up 5 bases; unmatched junction bases: 5. The germline gives CDR1 SNHLY, CDR2 FYNNEI. This CDR3 spans 14 amino acids. This CDR3 reads CASSGTGVGTEAFF. CDR3 bases: TGTGCCAGCAGTGGGACAGGGGTGGGAACTGAAGCTTTCTTT.

The CDR3: CAWSAGTLGNTIYF. The CDR3 DNA reads TGTGCCTGGAGTGCTGGCACGCTCGGAAACACCATATATTTT. This chain links TRBV30 with TRBJ1-3; no reliable D call. V was pared by 1 base and J by 4 bases, with 11 bases between. The CDR3 sequence is 14 residues long. Germline V CDR1 and CDR2: GTSNPN, SVGIG (reference sequence).

This clonotype was counted at least ten times. This chain uses TRBV7-2 with TRBJ1-1; perhaps TRBD1 as D (6 bases). V dropped 3 bases and J dropped 5 bases, with 10 bases sitting between them. Looked up from germline, CDR1 is SGHTA and CDR2 is FQGNSA. The CDR3 runs to 13 residues. This CDR3 is CASSFRGPTEAFF. In DNA form, the CDR3 reads TGTGCCAGCAGCTTTCGGGGGCCAACTGAAGCTTTCTTT.

The genes are TRBV28 and TRBJ2-1; 14 positions agree with TRBD2. This CDR3 is 17 amino acids long. CDR1 and CDR2 (germline): MDHEN, SYDVKM. Unmatched junction bases numbered 6, after V lost 5 bases and J lost 3 bases. The CDR3 here is CASSILGLAGGYNEQFF. The CDR3 coding sequence is TGTGCCAGCAGTATCTTAGGACTAGCGGGAGGCTACAATGAGCAGTTCTTC.

This clonotype was observed many times. CDR3 sequence reads: CSVDLIGGGNYGYTF. The DNA of the CDR3 is TGCAGCGTTGATCTTATTGGCGGTGGTAACTATGGCTACACCTTC. V usage is TRBV29-1 and J usage is TRBJ1-2; no reliable D call. The CDR3 sequence is 15 residues long. Trimming cost V 3 bases and J 1 base, with 15 bases left between them. In germline, CDR1 is SQVTM, CDR2 ANQGSEA.

Only a few counts were recorded for this clonotype. The chain links TRBV7-2 to TRBJ2-1; D gene unclear. Trimming shortened V by 5 bases and J by 10 bases, and 12 bases separated the two germline ends. CDR1 SGHTA and CDR2 FQGNSA come from the germline V gene. This CDR3 region has 12 residues. CDR3 amino acids: CASSPDRREQFF. The CDR3, as DNA: TGTGCCAGCAGCCCCGATCGGCGGGAGCAGTTCTTC.

The V gene is TRBV2, the J gene TRBJ2-2, with 7 bases identical to TRBD2. The J call may be mistaken, given a closer DNA end match to TRBJ2-3. The CDR3 spans 12 residues. The germline V gene has CDR1 SNHLY and CDR2 FYNNEI. This chain's CDR3 is CASSDTSGEQYF. CDR3 nucleotide sequence: TGTGCCAGCAGTGATACGAGCGGGGAGCAGTATTTT.

Only a few counts were recorded for this clonotype. The chain employs TRBV24-1 and TRBJ2-1, with a possible D match to TRBD1 (8 bases). This CDR3 is 18 amino acids long. V dropped 4 bases and J dropped 0 bases, with 18 bases sitting between them. The germline gives CDR1 KGHDR, CDR2 SFDVKD. The CDR3 reads CATSDPGGGSLSYNEQFF. The CDR3 DNA reads as TGTGCCACCAGTGACCCAGGGGGCGGGAGCCTCTCCTACAATGAGCAGTTCTTC.

In this sample, this clonotype turned up many times. The V and J genes are TRBV6-1 and TRBJ2-3; a possible D gene is TRBD1 (5 bases). The germline CDR1 and CDR2 sequences are MNHNS and SASEGT. This CDR3 contains 13 residues. Trimming cost V 8 bases and J 3 bases, with 12 bases left between them. CDR3: CASQAGWTDTQYF. CDR3 DNA sequence: TGTGCCAGCCAGGCAGGGTGGACAGATACGCAGTATTTT.

This clonotype has a handful of counts. The V and J genes are TRBV7-2 and TRBJ2-7; the match to TRBD1 covers 11 bases. The CDR3 loop spans 15 amino acids. Germline loops: CDR1 SGHTA, CDR2 FQGNSA. Trimming removed 5 bases from V and 3 bases from J; junction bases left unmatched: 6. Here the CDR3 reads CASSRSGTGGYEQYF. The CDR3 nucleotides read TGTGCCAGCAGCCGTTCCGGGACAGGGGGCTACGAGCAGTACTTC.

This clonotype appeared many times. The chain combines TRBV5-1 with TRBJ1-4; D is possibly TRBD1 (5 bases). V was pared by 5 bases and J by 5 bases, with 13 bases between. The CDR3 loop spans 14 amino acids. The germline gives CDR1 SGHRS, CDR2 YFSETQ. The CDR3 DNA is TGCGCCAGCAGTGCTTGGACACGGAATGAAAAACTGTTTTTT. Amino acids: CASSAWTRNEKLFF.

This clonotype was counted at least ten times. The chain has TRBV5-1 and TRBJ2-3, with 7 bases matching TRBD2. The CDR3 totals 16 residues. V was pared by 0 bases and J by 5 bases, with 9 bases of the junction left unmatched. CDR1 is SGHRS, CDR2 YFSETQ, per germline. CDR3 protein: CASSLAASGRGDTQYF. DNA of the CDR3: TGCGCCAGCAGCTTGGCCGCTAGCGGAAGAGGAGATACGCAGTATTTT.